One and the same sample provided the 18 T cell receptor beta chains below, sequenced in a study of T cell responses to AZD1222 COVID-19 vaccine. Clones were sequenced by immunoSEQ multiplex PCR, and TCRdb holds only the in-frame ones, with some missing. In the table there are approximately 120,000 clones, nearly 95% of which are singletons. The specimen was peripheral blood, collected on day 0 of AZD1222 vaccination. These receptors came from an adult in good health.

This chain links TRBV5-6 with TRBJ1-1, with D unresolved. CDR1 is SGHDT and CDR2 is YYEEEE in the germline V gene. The CDR3 covers 14 residues. Trimming shortened V by 0 bases and J by 7 bases, and 13 bases separated the two germline ends. The CDR3 DNA sequence: TGTGCCAGCAGCTTGGCCAACGTCGGGGTTGAAGCTTTCTTT. Amino acid sequence: CASSLANVGVEAFF.

V and J are TRBV4-1 and TRBJ1-2; D not certain. V was clipped by 0 bases and J by 0 bases, with 11 bases between them. The germline V gene has CDR1 MGHRA and CDR2 YSYEKL. The CDR3 length is 16 residues. The CDR3 spells CASSQDPKTSNYGYTF. The CDR3 DNA sequence: TGCGCCAGCAGCCAAGATCCGAAAACTTCTAACTATGGCTACACCTTC.

The J gene is TRBJ1-5, the V gene TRBV19, with D tentatively TRBD1 (6 bases). The V gene's germline CDR1 is LNHDA and CDR2 SQIVND (reference sequence). This CDR3 is built from 16 residues. Trimming left V 7 bases short and J 0 bases short, with 16 bases between. This CDR3 is CASINRAGFSNQPQHF. The CDR3 DNA sequence: TGTGCCAGTATCAACAGGGCGGGATTTAGCAATCAGCCCCAGCATTTT.

This clone showed up just once. The J gene is TRBJ1-2, the V gene TRBV19; D is uncertain. V was trimmed by 7 bases and J by 8 bases, leaving 14 bases between them. The germline CDR1 and CDR2 sequences are LNHDA and SQIVND (reference sequence). This CDR3 contains 12 residues. The CDR3 DNA sequence: TGTGCCAGTATTGGCGGCAGCGGGGGCTACACCTTC. Residues: CASIGGSGGYTF.

V and J are TRBV7-9 and TRBJ1-2; D is ambiguous. CDR3 length equals 14 residues. Germline V CDR1 and CDR2: SEHNR, FQNEAQ (reference sequence). V was shortened by 5 bases and J by 6 bases, with 16 bases between the two germline ends. CDR3 bases: TGTGCCAGCAGCATTTCCGGGAGTAAGGATGGCTACACCTTC. This translates into CASSISGSKDGYTF.

The rearrangement links TRBV2 to TRBJ2-1; unclear D gene. Per the germline V gene, CDR1 is SNHLY and CDR2 is FYNNEI. The V end lost 3 bases, the J end lost 0 bases, and 9 bases lay between the germline ends. The CDR3 totals 15 residues. The DNA for the CDR3 is TGTGCCAGCAGTGAGATCGGAAGCTCCTACAATGAGCAGTTCTTC. Protein sequence: CASSEIGSSYNEQFF.

There are a few counts of this clone. V and J are TRBV12-3 or TRBV12-4 and TRBJ2-5; D is unclear. The CDR3 has 12 residues. Trimming shortened V by 7 bases and J by 5 bases, and 11 bases separated the two germline ends. The CDR3 reads CASTKETETQYF. CDR3 nucleotide sequence: TGTGCCAGCACCAAGGAGACGGAGACCCAGTACTTC.

The rearrangement links TRBV6-6 to TRBJ1-1, with a weak D call TRBD1 (6 bases). The CDR3 totals 15 residues. The germline V and J ends were trimmed by 5 bases and 0 bases, with 13 bases remaining between them. The V gene's germline CDR1 is MNHNY and CDR2 SVGAGI (reference sequence). Here the CDR3 reads CASSITGTMNTEAFF. CDR3 nucleotide sequence: TGTGCCAGCAGTATTACCGGGACAATGAACACTGAAGCTTTCTTT.

The chain has TRBV5-5 and TRBJ1-4; 9 bases align to TRBD1. This CDR3 has 16 residues. V gave up 2 bases and J gave up 3 bases; unmatched junction bases: 5. Germline V gives CDR1 SGHKS, CDR2 YYEKEE (reference sequence). This CDR3 is CASSFGQGIPNEKLFF. The CDR3 region has the DNA TGTGCCAGCAGCTTTGGACAGGGGATCCCTAATGAAAAACTGTTTTTT.

This clone was recorded once. The V and J genes are TRBV10-3 and TRBJ2-3, with D possibly being TRBD1 (6 bases). Between the trimmed V and J ends, which lost 8 bases and 6 bases, there was a span of 12 bases. CDR1 and CDR2 from the germline V gene are ENHRY and SYGVKD. The CDR3 is made up of 12 amino acids. The CDR3 is CAIDTGSDTQYF. Here the CDR3 DNA reads TGTGCCATCGATACAGGGTCGGATACGCAGTATTTT.

This clone occurred a few times. The V and J genes are TRBV19 and TRBJ1-5; 7 nucleotides align to TRBD1. In germline, CDR1 is LNHDA, CDR2 SQIVND (reference sequence). This CDR3 is 14 amino acids long. Trimming at V came to 5 bases and at J to 2 bases, leaving 3 bases not matched to a gene. CDR3 bases: TGTGCCAGTAGTTCCCAGGGGGGCAATCAGCCCCAGCATTTT. Protein sequence: CASSSQGGNQPQHF.

The genes are TRBV6-6 and TRBJ1-6; unclear D gene. CDR1 and CDR2 (germline): MNHNY, SVGAGI (reference sequence). Trimming pared 6 bases from V and 2 bases from J, leaving 8 bases between. The CDR3 loop spans 14 amino acids. CDR3 in DNA: TGTGCCAGCAGAACCTCGACCTATAATTCACCCCTCCACTTT. It translates to CASRTSTYNSPLHF.

The chain recombines TRBV7-8 with TRBJ1-2; D unresolved. Trimming cost V 0 bases and J 3 bases, with 8 bases left between them. The CDR3 is made up of 14 amino acids. The V gene's germline CDR1 is SGHVS and CDR2 FQNEAQ. CDR3 bases: TGTGCCAGCAGCTTAGCTGAGGCCTACTATGGCTACACCTTC. Translation: CASSLAEAYYGYTF.

J is TRBJ2-3 and V is TRBV5-1, with 9 positions matching TRBD2. The V segment lost 4 bases and the J segment 0 bases; nucleotides outside the gene matches: 9. The CDR3 is 17 residues long. Germline V gene sequence: CDR1 SGHRS, CDR2 YFSETQ. CDR3 coding DNA: TGCGCCAGCAGCCCTTGGGGAAGCGGGGGGAGCACAGATACGCAGTATTTT. It codes for CASSPWGSGGSTDTQYF.

This clone occurred once. This chain connects TRBV19 to TRBJ2-2, with 11 nucleotides matching TRBD1. The CDR3 totals 15 residues. CDR1 is LNHDA, CDR2 SQIVND, per germline (reference sequence). The ends lost 5 bases at V and 5 bases at J; junction bases unmatched: 4. The CDR3 reads CASSRGTGGTGELFF. The CDR3 region has the DNA TGTGCCAGTAGTCGAGGGACAGGGGGGACCGGGGAGCTGTTTTTT.

This clone was observed a single time. The sample has other DNA sequences that encode this CDR3 too. V usage is TRBV5-1 and J usage is TRBJ1-1, with D hard to call. Germline loops: CDR1 SGHRS, CDR2 YFSETQ. This CDR3 spans 13 amino acids. With 3 bases removed from V and 0 bases from J, the gap between germline ends came to 6 bases. The CDR3 DNA is TGCGCCAGCAGCTGGGGAGTGAACACTGAAGCTTTCTTT. Translating it yields CASSWGVNTEAFF.

The chain recombines TRBV19 with TRBJ1-2, with 9 bases fitting TRBD1. Germline lookup yields CDR1 LNHDA and CDR2 SQIVND (reference sequence). Trimming removed 3 bases from V and 4 bases from J; junction bases left unmatched: 9. The CDR3 is made up of 16 amino acids. CDR3 DNA: TGTGCCAGTAGTATCGGGACAGGGAGCATGAGCTATGGCTACACCTTC. This sequence encodes CASSIGTGSMSYGYTF.

The chain combines TRBV6-7 with TRBJ1-1, with 7 bases aligning to TRBD1. TRBV6-7 is an ORF, and what it does is uncertain. V was clipped by 6 bases and J by 5 bases; unmatched bases: 12. This CDR3 comprises 15 residues. The CDR3 loop reads CASRTESLRGTEAFF. In nucleotides, the CDR3 is TGTGCCAGCAGAACGGAAAGTCTCAGGGGGACTGAAGCTTTCTTT.